These 32 T cell receptor beta chains came from one sample sequenced in a study of blood T cells in healthy people across ages. Through a sample-barcoded 5' primer and a J-beta primer mix, a second PCR was run for about 6 to 12 cycles. One entry per CDR3 protein, called by TCRdb with MiXCR from the 5' RACE reads. The sample lists hundreds of thousands of distinct CDR3 sequences; around half were seen once. Sequences were obtained from blood. The receptors stem from a woman between 55 and 75 years old in good health.

The table lists this clonotype with a few counts. This chain connects TRBV5-1 to TRBJ1-1; 8 bases are shared with TRBD1. Germline V gene data show CDR1 as SGHRS and CDR2 as YFSETQ. V shed 1 base and J 7 bases; nucleotides not matched to a gene: 6. The CDR3 is 14 amino acids. The CDR3 spells CASSLTGGLHEAFF. CDR3 coding DNA: TGCGCCAGCAGCTTGACAGGGGGTCTACATGAAGCTTTCTTT.

This clonotype occurred a few times. The J gene is TRBJ1-1, the V gene TRBV9, with unresolved D. The V gene lost 0 bases and the J gene lost 1 base, with 4 bases spanning the gap. The germline CDR1 and CDR2 sequences are SGDLS and YYNGEE. The CDR3 is made up of 13 amino acids. The CDR3 here is CASSVEPNTEAFF. The CDR3 bases are TGTGCCAGCAGCGTAGAGCCGAACACTGAAGCTTTCTTT.

The CDR3: CSAMLAGTYNEQFF. CDR3 nucleotides: TGCAGTGCTATGCTAGCGGGGACGTACAATGAGCAGTTCTTC. V usage is TRBV20-1 and J usage is TRBJ2-1, with 9 bases identical to TRBD2. Germline CDR1 and CDR2: DFQATT and SNEGSKA (reference sequence). CDR3 length: 14 residues. V shed 4 bases and J 4 bases; nucleotides not matched to a gene: 5.

This clonotype came up a few times. The chain has TRBV12-3 or TRBV12-4 and TRBJ1-5; 7 bases line up with TRBD1. V dropped 4 bases and J dropped 0; count of bases not matched to a gene: 9. The CDR3 is made up of 17 amino acids. CDR3 amino acids: CASSSRQGGYSNQPQHF. CDR3 nucleotide sequence: TGTGCCAGCAGTTCACGACAGGGCGGCTATAGCAATCAGCCCCAGCATTTT.

Many counts were recorded for this clonotype. The V and J genes are TRBV10-3 and TRBJ2-7; the D gene is possibly TRBD2 (5 bases). Trimming removed 4 bases at V and 3 bases at J, with 10 bases between. The CDR3 covers 13 residues. Germline CDR1 and CDR2: ENHRY and SYGVKD. The DNA of the CDR3 is TGTGCCATCAGTGGGGATGCGGGCTACGAGCAGTACTTC. Amino acids: CAISGDAGYEQYF.

This clonotype was counted once. The chain is built from TRBV15 and TRBJ2-3, with D perhaps assigned TRBD1 or TRBD2 (5 bases each). Per germline, CDR1 LNHNV and CDR2 YYDKDF (reference sequence). The CDR3 is made up of 17 amino acids. The V end lost 1 base, the J end lost 2 bases, and 16 bases lay between the germline ends. The CDR3 DNA reads TGTGCCACCAGCAGAGGTAACACCGGGACGTACACAGATACGCAGTATTTT. Translating gives CATSRGNTGTYTDTQYF.

This sequence joins TRBV5-1 and TRBJ2-7; 11 bases are a match to TRBD2. This CDR3 comprises 16 residues. CDR1 SGHRS and CDR2 YFSETQ come from the germline V gene. V gave up 5 bases and J gave up 6 bases; unmatched junction bases: 13. CDR3 region: CASRELTSGNVFEQYF. Here the CDR3 DNA reads TGCGCCAGCAGGGAACTGACTAGCGGGAACGTCTTCGAGCAGTACTTC.

As for this clonotype: A read error may produce the germline difference seen at one junction end. V is TRBV27 and J is TRBJ2-1; 7 nucleotides agree with TRBD1. The CDR3 length is 14 residues. Germline V gene lookup returns CDR1 MNHEY and CDR2 SMNVEV (reference sequence). CDR3 nucleotides: TGTGCCAGCAGCCCTTCGACAGGGTCGGATGAGCTGTTCTTC. Protein: CASSPSTGSDELFF.

Comments on this clonotype: At one end the junction does not follow the germline gene, possibly because of a read error. The chain recombines TRBV7-2 with TRBJ2-2; D assignment may be TRBD1 or TRBD2 (5 bases each). The CDR3 totals 16 residues. CDR1 and CDR2 (germline): SGHTA, FQGNSA. The CDR3 reads CASSRGPLGNTRELFF. As DNA, the CDR3 is TGTGCCAGCAGCCGGGGCCCCTTAGGGAACACCAGGGAGCTGTTTTTT.

The chain links TRBV29-1 to TRBJ2-2, with D uncertain. V dropped 4 bases and J dropped 3 bases, with 12 bases sitting between them. Germline V gene sequence: CDR1 SQVTM, CDR2 ANQGSEA. This CDR3 is built from 14 residues. The CDR3 nucleotides read TGCAGCGTTGCGGTCACTATGGACACCGGGGAGCTGTTTTTT. It yields the protein CSVAVTMDTGELFF.

This sequence joins TRBV6-2 or TRBV6-3 and TRBJ2-1; 13 bases align to TRBD2. Germline V gene data show CDR1 as MNHEY and CDR2 as SVGEGT. Trimming cost V 5 bases and J 7 bases; bases outside gene matches: 5. The CDR3 is 15 amino acids. CDR3 amino acids: CASSLRTSGSNEQFF. The CDR3 region has the DNA TGTGCCAGCAGTCTCCGGACTAGCGGGAGTAATGAGCAGTTCTTC.

The rearrangement joins TRBV29-1 to TRBJ2-1; a possible D gene is TRBD2 (5 bases). V was cut by 3 bases and J by 7 bases, with 13 bases left in between. Germline-derived CDR1 and CDR2 are SQVTM and ANQGSEA. CDR3 size: 13 residues. The CDR3 coding sequence is TGCAGCGTTGATAATTTATCGGGAAATGAGCAGTTCTTC. Translating it yields CSVDNLSGNEQFF.

The CDR3 sequence: CASSPLSGPYNEQFF. CDR3 coding DNA: TGTGCCAGCTCACCACTTTCGGGTCCCTACAATGAGCAGTTCTTC. V usage is TRBV18 and J usage is TRBJ2-1; D gene unclear. Per the germline V gene, CDR1 is KGHSH and CDR2 is LQKENI. Between the trimmed V and J ends, which lost 1 base and 2 bases, there was a span of 9 bases. The length of the CDR3 is 15 residues.

This chain links TRBV20-1 with TRBJ2-3, with D tentatively TRBD2 (6 bases). This CDR3 region has 15 residues. CDR1 is DFQATT and CDR2 is SNEGSKA in the germline V gene (reference sequence). V lost 4 bases and J 0 bases, leaving 14 bases between the germline ends. Here the CDR3 DNA reads TGCAGTGCTACCCTGGGAGGAACTAGCACAGATACGCAGTATTTT. This codes for CSATLGGTSTDTQYF.

The rearrangement links TRBV7-2 to TRBJ2-7; 12 nucleotides align to TRBD1. The junction had 4 bases not matched to a gene; V was cut back by 2 bases and J by 8 bases. The length of the CDR3 is 14 residues. Per the germline V gene, CDR1 is SGHTA and CDR2 is FQGNSA. The CDR3, as DNA: TGTGCCAGCAGCTTAAGGGGACAGGGGGCTAAGCAGTACTTC. It specifies CASSLRGQGAKQYF.

The rearrangement joins TRBV28 to TRBJ2-5, with 10 bases fitting TRBD2. The DNA end is a closer match to TRBJ2-7, so the J assignment may be wrong. There are 15 residues in the CDR3. Germline V CDR1 and CDR2: MDHEN, SYDVKM. The CDR3 bases are TGTGCCTCTCGTACCCCCAGCGGGAGGGCCTTCGAGCAGTACTTC. The encoded protein is CASRTPSGRAFEQYF.

The sample holds a few counts of this clonotype. The CDR3 spells CASSLRLQDYNEQFF. In nucleotides, the CDR3 is TGTGCCAGCAGCTTAAGGCTGCAGGACTACAATGAGCAGTTCTTC. The chain joins TRBV7-3 to TRBJ2-1; no definite D call. The V gene lost 1 base and the J gene lost 3 bases, with 10 bases spanning the gap. The CDR3 has 15 residues. Germline V gene sequence: CDR1 SGHTA, CDR2 FQGTGA.

Concerning this clonotype: The junction and the germline gene differ at one end; a read error may be behind it. The rearrangement links TRBV29-1 to TRBJ2-7; TRBD2 might be the D (5 bases). From germline, CDR1 is SQVTM and CDR2 ANQGSEA. The CDR3 has 14 amino acids. CDR3 loop: CSVVAGGFSYEQYF. CDR3 DNA: TGCAGCGTTGTGGCTGGAGGATTCTCCTACGAGCAGTATTTC.

This chain joins TRBV5-1 and TRBJ2-1; D gene ambiguous. V dropped 3 bases and J dropped 5 bases, with 12 bases sitting between them. The CDR3 is 14 residues long. CDR1 and CDR2 (germline): SGHRS, YFSETQ. CDR3 bases: TGCGCCAGCAGCTCTGGGCAGGCCAACAATGAGCAGTTCTTC. Encoded protein: CASSSGQANNEQFF. Drawing the rest from reference TRBV5-1 and TRBJ2-1, the complete variable domain is KAGVTQTPRYLIKTRGQQVTLSCSPISGHRSVSWYQQTPGQGLQFLFEYFSETQRNKGNFPGRFSGRQFSNSRSEMNVSTLELGDSALYLCASSSGQANNEQFFGPGTRLTVL.

This clonotype was recorded many times. The chain employs TRBV4-2 and TRBJ1-2, with D maybe TRBD1 (5 bases). V was trimmed by 0 bases and J by 7 bases, leaving 12 bases between them. Germline CDR1 and CDR2: LGHNA and YNFKEQ. The CDR3 spans 14 residues. Written as DNA, the CDR3 is TGTGCCAGCAGCCAAGAAGGAGGGAGGGGTGGCTACACCTTC. It codes for CASSQEGGRGGYTF.

This clonotype was seen ten or more times. The chain employs TRBV3-1 and TRBJ2-7, with a weak D call TRBD2 (5 bases). The CDR3 runs 15 residues. V was cut by 0 bases and J by 1 base, with 10 bases left in between. Germline V CDR1 and CDR2: LGHDT, YNNKEL (reference sequence). The CDR3 DNA reads TGTGCCAGCAGCCAAGATTGGACTGGGTCCTACGAGCAGTACTTC. Protein sequence: CASSQDWTGSYEQYF.

The chain employs TRBV7-2 and TRBJ2-3, with D unresolved. Germline loops: CDR1 SGHTA, CDR2 FQGNSA. V shed 2 bases and J shed 1 base, with 7 bases lying between them. This CDR3 comprises 14 residues. This chain's CDR3 is CASSLWSGTDTQYF. The DNA of the CDR3 is TGTGCCAGCAGCTTATGGTCCGGCACAGATACGCAGTATTTT.

The rearrangement links TRBV10-3 to TRBJ2-1; TRBD2 matches at 8 bases. The CDR3 spans 11 residues. The J segment lost 6 bases and the V segment lost 8 bases, leaving 0 bases of the junction unmatched. Per the germline V gene, CDR1 is ENHRY and CDR2 is SYGVKD. Written as DNA, the CDR3 is TGTGCCATCGGACTAGCCAATGAGCAGTTCTTC. Translating it yields CAIGLANEQFF.

This clonotype was seen a single time. The chain is built from TRBV9 and TRBJ2-5, with 8 bases fitting TRBD2. The J call may not be correct, given that the DNA end is closer to TRBJ2-7. Germline assignment: CDR1 SGDLS and CDR2 YYNGEE. CDR3 length: 16 amino acids. Written as DNA, the CDR3 is TGTGCCAGCAGCCCCGGGACTAGTTGGCTTGGAAGCGAGCAGTACTTC. Translated, it gives CASSPGTSWLGSEQYF.

In this sample, this clonotype turned up a few times. The chain combines TRBV11-2 with TRBJ2-7; D may be TRBD1 (6 bases). V was cut by 5 bases and J by 0 bases, with 17 bases left in between. CDR3 size: 16 residues. Germline V gene sequence: CDR1 SGHAT, CDR2 FQNNGV. The DNA of the CDR3 is TGTGCCAGCAGCCGATCAGGGGTTTCACCCTCCTACGAGCAGTACTTC. Translating gives CASSRSGVSPSYEQYF.

This clonotype has only a few counts. The chain carries TRBV3-1 and TRBJ2-7; D is perhaps TRBD1 (6 bases). Trimming stripped 2 bases from V and 5 bases from J, with 7 bases between. The germline V gene has CDR1 LGHDT and CDR2 YNNKEL (reference sequence). This CDR3 spans 12 amino acids. Here the CDR3 DNA reads TGTGCCAGCAGCCAACCAGGGGACGAGCAGTACTTC. This encodes CASSQPGDEQYF.

The V and J genes are TRBV27 and TRBJ2-1; 9 nucleotides match TRBD1. Looked up from germline, CDR1 is MNHEY and CDR2 is SMNVEV (reference sequence). With 3 bases clipped from V and 8 bases from J, the junction kept 2 bases outside the gene matches. The CDR3 consists of 13 residues. The CDR3 region has the DNA TGTGCCAGCAGTTTCGGGACAGGGTATGAGCAGTTCTTC. This encodes CASSFGTGYEQFF.

The chain is built from TRBV18 and TRBJ1-5, with TRBD1 matching 9 bases. The germline gives CDR1 KGHSH, CDR2 LQKENI. The CDR3 consists of 16 residues. The V and J ends lost 3 bases and 6 bases, in that order; junction bases with no gene match: 9. CDR3 DNA: TGTGCCAGCTCACCTGGGACAGGGTATGGTGTTCAGCCCCAGCATTTT. Translating gives CASSPGTGYGVQPQHF.

The V gene is TRBV5-1, the J gene TRBJ2-1, with 14 bases aligning to TRBD2. CDR3 length: 15 amino acids. Germline V gene data show CDR1 as SGHRS and CDR2 as YFSETQ. Trimming took 3 bases from V and 9 from J; bases not matched to a gene: 5. In DNA form, the CDR3 reads TGCGCCAGCAGCTACGGACTAGCGGGGGGAGGTGAGCAGTTCTTC. It encodes CASSYGLAGGGEQFF.

This clonotype was detected a few times. This chain links TRBV7-8 with TRBJ2-3; TRBD1 matches 8 bases. The V segment lost 5 bases and the J segment 6 bases; nucleotides outside the gene matches: 13. CDR1 is SGHVS, CDR2 FQNEAQ, per germline. This CDR3 spans 16 amino acids. CDR3 DNA sequence: TGTGCCAGCAGCCCAAAATCGACAGGGGACTCGGATACGCAGTATTTT. It codes for CASSPKSTGDSDTQYF.

The V and J genes are TRBV14 and TRBJ2-4, with D possibly being TRBD2 (6 bases). The CDR3 extends over 17 amino acids. CDR1 and CDR2 (germline): SGHDN, FVKESK. With 1 base removed from V and 0 bases from J, the gap between germline ends came to 13 bases. The CDR3 here is CASSQGGGNIAKNIQYF. The CDR3 DNA reads TGTGCCAGCAGCCAAGGAGGCGGGAATATAGCCAAAAACATTCAGTACTTC.

J is TRBJ2-1 and V is TRBV6-2 or TRBV6-3; 8 positions agree with TRBD1. Germline CDR1 and CDR2: MNHEY and SVGEGT. The CDR3 covers 11 residues. J was trimmed by 15 bases and V by 6 bases; bases with no gene match: 7. CDR3 loop: CASRSQGAGFF. The CDR3 bases are TGTGCCAGCAGATCCCAGGGGGCGGGGTTCTTC.